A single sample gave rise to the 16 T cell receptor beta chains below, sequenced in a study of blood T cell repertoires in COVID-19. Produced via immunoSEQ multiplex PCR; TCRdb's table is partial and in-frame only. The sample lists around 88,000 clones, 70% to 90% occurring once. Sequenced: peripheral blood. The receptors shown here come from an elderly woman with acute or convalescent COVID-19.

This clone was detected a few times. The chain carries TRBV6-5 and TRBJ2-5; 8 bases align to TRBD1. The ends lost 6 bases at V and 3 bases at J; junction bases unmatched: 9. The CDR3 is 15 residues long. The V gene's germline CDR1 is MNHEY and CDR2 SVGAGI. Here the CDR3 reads CASRRPGQGEETQYF. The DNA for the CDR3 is TGTGCCAGCAGACGGCCCGGACAGGGTGAAGAGACCCAGTACTTC.

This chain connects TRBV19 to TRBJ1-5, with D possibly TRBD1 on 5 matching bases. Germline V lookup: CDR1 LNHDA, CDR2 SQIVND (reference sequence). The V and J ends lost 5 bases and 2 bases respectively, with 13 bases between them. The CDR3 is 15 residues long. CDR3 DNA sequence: TGTGCCAGTAGTGTGGGTACGGGGGGCAATCAGCCCCAGCATTTT. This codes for CASSVGTGGNQPQHF.

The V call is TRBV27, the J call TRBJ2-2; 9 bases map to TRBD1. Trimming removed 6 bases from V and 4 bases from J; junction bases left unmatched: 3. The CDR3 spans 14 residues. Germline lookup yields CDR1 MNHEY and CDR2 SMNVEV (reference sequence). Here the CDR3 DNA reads TGTGCCAGCAGCCACAGGGGGCTCACCGGGGAGCTGTTTTTT. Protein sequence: CASSHRGLTGELFF.

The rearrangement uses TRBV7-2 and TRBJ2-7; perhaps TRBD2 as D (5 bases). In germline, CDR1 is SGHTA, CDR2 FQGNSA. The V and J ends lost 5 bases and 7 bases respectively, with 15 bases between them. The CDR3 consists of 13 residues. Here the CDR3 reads CASSPRTEGEQYF. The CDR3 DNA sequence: TGTGCCAGCAGCCCCCGGACCGAGGGTGAGCAGTACTTC.

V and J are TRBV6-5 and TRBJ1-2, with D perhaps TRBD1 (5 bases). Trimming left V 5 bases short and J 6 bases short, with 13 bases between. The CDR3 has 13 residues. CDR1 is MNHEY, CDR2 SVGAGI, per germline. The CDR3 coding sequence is TGTGCCAGCAGTACCTGGGGCCTGAATGGCTACACCTTC. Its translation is CASSTWGLNGYTF.

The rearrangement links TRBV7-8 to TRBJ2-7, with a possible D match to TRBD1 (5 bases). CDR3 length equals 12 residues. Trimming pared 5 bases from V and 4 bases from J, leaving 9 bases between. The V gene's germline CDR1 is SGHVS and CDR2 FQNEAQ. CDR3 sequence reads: CASSQDSYEQYF. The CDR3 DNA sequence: TGTGCCAGCAGCCAAGACAGTTACGAGCAGTACTTC.

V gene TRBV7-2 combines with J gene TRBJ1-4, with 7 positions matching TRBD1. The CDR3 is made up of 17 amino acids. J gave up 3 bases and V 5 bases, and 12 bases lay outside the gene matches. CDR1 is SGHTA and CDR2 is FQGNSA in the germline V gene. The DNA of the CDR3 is TGTGCCAGCAGCCAGTTTCCCAGGGGGTCGTCTAATGAAAAACTGTTTTTT. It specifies CASSQFPRGSSNEKLFF.

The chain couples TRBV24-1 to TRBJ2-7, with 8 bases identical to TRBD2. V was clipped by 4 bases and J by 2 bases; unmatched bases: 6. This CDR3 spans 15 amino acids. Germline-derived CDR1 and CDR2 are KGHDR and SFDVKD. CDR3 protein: CATSDGSGGAYEQYF. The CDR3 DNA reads TGTGCCACCAGTGACGGGTCGGGGGGGGCCTACGAGCAGTACTTC.

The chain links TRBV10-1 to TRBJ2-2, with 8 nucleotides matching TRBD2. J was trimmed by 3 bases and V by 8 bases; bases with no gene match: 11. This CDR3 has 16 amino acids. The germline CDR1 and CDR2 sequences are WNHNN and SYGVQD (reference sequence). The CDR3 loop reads CASLSGGRRDTGELFF. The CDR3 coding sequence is TGCGCCAGCCTTAGTGGCGGGAGGCGGGACACCGGGGAGCTGTTTTTT.

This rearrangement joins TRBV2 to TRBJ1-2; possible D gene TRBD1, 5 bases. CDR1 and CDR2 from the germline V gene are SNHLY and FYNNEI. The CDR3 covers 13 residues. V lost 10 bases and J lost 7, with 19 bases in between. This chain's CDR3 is CATLVWQGGGYTF. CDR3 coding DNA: TGTGCCACCCTAGTGTGGCAGGGTGGTGGCTACACCTTC. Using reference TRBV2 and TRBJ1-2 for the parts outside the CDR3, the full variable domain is EPEVTQTPSHQVTQMGQEVILRCVPISNHLYFYWYRQILGQKVEFLVSFYNNEISEKSEIFDDQFSVERPDGSNFTLKIRSTKLEDSAMYFCATLVWQGGGYTFGSGTRLTVV.

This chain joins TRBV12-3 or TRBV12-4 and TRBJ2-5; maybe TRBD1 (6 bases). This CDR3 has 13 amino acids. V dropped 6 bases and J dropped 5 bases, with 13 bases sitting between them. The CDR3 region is CASSQNRDETQYF. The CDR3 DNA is TGTGCCAGCAGCCAAAACAGGGATGAGACCCAGTACTTC.

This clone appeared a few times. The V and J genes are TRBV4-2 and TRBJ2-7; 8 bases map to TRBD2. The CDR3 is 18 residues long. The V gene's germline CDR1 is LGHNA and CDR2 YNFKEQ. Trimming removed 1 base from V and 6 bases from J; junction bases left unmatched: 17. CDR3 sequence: CASSQGDGRAGDSGEQYF. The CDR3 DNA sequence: TGTGCCAGCAGCCAAGGGGACGGGCGAGCGGGAGATTCCGGCGAGCAGTACTTC.

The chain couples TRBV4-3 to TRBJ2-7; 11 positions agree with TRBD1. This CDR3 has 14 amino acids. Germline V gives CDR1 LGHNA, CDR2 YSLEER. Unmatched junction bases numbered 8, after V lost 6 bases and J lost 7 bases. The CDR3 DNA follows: TGCGCCAGCAGTTCTGGGACAGGGGGTAATGAGCAGTACTTC. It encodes CASSSGTGGNEQYF.

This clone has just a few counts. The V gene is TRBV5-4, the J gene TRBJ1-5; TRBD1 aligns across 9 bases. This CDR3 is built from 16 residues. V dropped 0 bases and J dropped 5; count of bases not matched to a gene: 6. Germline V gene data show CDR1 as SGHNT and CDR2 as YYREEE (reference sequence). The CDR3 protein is CASSLGGTGIDQPQHF. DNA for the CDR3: TGTGCCAGCAGCTTGGGGGGGACAGGGATAGATCAGCCCCAGCATTTT. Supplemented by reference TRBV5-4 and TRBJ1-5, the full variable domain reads ETGVTQSPTHLIKTRGQQVTLRCSSQSGHNTVSWYQQALGQGPQFIFQYYREEENGRGNFPPRFSGLQFPNYSSELNVNALELDDSALYLCASSLGGTGIDQPQHFGDGTRLSIL.

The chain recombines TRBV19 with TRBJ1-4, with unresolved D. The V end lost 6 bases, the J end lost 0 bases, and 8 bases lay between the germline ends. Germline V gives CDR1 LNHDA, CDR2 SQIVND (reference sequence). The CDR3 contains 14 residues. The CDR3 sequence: CASRTAATNEKLFF. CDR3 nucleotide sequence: TGTGCCAGTAGGACCGCGGCAACTAATGAAAAACTGTTTTTT.

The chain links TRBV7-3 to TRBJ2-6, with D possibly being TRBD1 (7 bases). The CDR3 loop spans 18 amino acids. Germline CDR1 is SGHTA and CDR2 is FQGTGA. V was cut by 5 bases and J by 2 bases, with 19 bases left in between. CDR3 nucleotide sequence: TGTGCCAGCAGCCCACCCTTGGGCAGGGGGGCTGGGGCCAACGTCCTGACTTTC. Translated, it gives CASSPPLGRGAGANVLTF.